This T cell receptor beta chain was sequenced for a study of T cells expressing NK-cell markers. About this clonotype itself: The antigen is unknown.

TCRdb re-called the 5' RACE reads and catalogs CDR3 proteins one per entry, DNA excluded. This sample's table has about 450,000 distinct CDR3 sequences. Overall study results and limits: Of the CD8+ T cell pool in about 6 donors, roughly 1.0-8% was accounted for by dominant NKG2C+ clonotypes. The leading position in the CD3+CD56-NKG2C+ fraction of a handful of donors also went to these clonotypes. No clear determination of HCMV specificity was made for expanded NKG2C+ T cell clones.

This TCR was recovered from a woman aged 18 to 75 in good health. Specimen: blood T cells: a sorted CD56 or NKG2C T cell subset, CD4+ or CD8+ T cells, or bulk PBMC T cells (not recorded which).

The CDR3 region is CASSTRWTGNYGYTF. The chain carries TRBV12-3 or TRBV12-4 and TRBJ1-2; TCRdb's D gene call, TRBD1, goes unchecked for lack of DNA. The CDR3 totals 15 residues.